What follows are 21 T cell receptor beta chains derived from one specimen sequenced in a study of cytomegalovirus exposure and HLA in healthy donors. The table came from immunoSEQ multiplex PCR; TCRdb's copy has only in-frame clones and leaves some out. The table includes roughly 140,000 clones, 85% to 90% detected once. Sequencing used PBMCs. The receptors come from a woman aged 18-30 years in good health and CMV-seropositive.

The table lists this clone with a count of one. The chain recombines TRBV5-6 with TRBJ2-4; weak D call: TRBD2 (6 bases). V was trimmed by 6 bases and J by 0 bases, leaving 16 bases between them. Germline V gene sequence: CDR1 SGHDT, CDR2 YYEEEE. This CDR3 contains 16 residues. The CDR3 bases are TGTGCCAGCACCTCCGGGAGTTACCTAGCCAAAAACATTCAGTACTTC. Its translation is CASTSGSYLAKNIQYF. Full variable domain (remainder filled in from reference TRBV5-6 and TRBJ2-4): DAGVTQSPTHLIKTRGQQVTLRCSPKSGHDTVSWYQQALGQGPQFIFQYYEEEERQRGNFPDRFSGHQFPNYSSELNVNALLLGDSALYLCASTSGSYLAKNIQYFGAGTRLSVL.

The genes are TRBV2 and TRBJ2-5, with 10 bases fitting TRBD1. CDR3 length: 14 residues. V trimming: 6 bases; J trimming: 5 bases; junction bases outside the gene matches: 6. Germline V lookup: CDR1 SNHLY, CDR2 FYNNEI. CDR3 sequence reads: CASRGDRGRETQYF. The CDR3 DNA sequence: TGTGCCAGCAGGGGGGACAGGGGTAGGGAGACCCAGTACTTC.

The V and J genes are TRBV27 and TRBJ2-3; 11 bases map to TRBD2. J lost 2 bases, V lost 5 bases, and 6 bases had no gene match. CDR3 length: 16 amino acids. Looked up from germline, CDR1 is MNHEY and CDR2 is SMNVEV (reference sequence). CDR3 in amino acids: CASSPGTSGNTDTQYF. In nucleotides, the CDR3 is TGTGCCAGCAGTCCGGGGACTAGCGGAAACACAGATACGCAGTATTTT.

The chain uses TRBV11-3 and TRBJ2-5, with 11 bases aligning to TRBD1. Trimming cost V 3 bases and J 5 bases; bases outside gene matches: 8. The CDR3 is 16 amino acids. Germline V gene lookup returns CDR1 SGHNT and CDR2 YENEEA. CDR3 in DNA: TGTGCCAGCAGCTTCACCAGGACAGGGGGCGCCGAGACCCAGTACTTC. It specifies CASSFTRTGGAETQYF.

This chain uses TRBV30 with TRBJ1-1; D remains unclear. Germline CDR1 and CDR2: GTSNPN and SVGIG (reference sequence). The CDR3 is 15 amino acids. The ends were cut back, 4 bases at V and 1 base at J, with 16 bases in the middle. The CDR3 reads CAWIGRRGWNTEAFF. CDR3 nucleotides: TGTGCCTGGATCGGGCGGCGAGGGTGGAACACTGAAGCTTTCTTT.

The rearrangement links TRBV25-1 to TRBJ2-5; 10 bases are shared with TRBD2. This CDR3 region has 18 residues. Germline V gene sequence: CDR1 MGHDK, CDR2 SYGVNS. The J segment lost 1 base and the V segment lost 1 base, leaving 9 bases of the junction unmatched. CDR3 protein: CASSESLAGALGQETQYF. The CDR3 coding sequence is TGTGCCAGCAGTGAATCGCTAGCGGGAGCCCTGGGCCAAGAGACCCAGTACTTC.

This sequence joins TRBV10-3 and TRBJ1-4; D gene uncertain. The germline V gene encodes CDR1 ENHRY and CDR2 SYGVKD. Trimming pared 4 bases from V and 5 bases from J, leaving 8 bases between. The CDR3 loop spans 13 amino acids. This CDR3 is CAISVGQNEKLFF. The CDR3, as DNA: TGTGCCATCAGTGTTGGGCAGAATGAAAAACTGTTTTTT.

Written as DNA, the CDR3 is TGTGCCAGCAGCCAAGATCCCCTCAGGGGGTTTAATGAAAAACTGTTTTTT. Encoded protein: CASSQDPLRGFNEKLFF. V usage is TRBV4-2 and J usage is TRBJ1-4; TRBD1 matches 7 bases. The ends lost 0 bases at V and 4 bases at J; junction bases unmatched: 8. CDR3 length equals 17 residues. Germline CDR1 LGHNA, CDR2 YNFKEQ.

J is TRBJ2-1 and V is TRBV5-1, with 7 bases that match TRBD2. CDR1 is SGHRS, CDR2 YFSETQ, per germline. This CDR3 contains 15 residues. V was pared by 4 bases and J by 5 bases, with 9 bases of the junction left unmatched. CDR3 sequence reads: CASSPRTSENNEQFF. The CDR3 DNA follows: TGCGCCAGCAGCCCGAGAACTAGCGAAAACAATGAGCAGTTCTTC.

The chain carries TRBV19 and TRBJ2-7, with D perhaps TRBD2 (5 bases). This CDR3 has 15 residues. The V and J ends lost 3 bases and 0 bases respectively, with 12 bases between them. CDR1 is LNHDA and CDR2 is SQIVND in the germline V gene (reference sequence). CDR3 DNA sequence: TGTGCCAGTAGTATTGCAGCGGCGTCCTCCTACGAGCAGTACTTC. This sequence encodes CASSIAAASSYEQYF.

The CDR3 here is CASSLVGTGIPRGYTF. CDR3 DNA sequence: TGTGCCAGCAGCTTAGTTGGGACAGGGATACCTCGTGGCTACACCTTC. J is TRBJ1-2 and V is TRBV7-9; 9 positions agree with TRBD1. J was trimmed by 7 bases and V by 1 base; bases with no gene match: 10. Per the germline V gene, CDR1 is SEHNR and CDR2 is FQNEAQ (reference sequence). The CDR3 runs to 16 residues. The full variable domain, in which reference TRBV7-9 and TRBJ1-2 provide the parts outside the CDR3, is DTGVSQNPRHKITKRGQNVTFRCDPISEHNRLYWYRQTLGQGPEFLTYFQNEAQLEKSRLLSDRFSAERPKGSFSTLEIQRTEQGDSAMYLCASSLVGTGIPRGYTFGSGTRLTVV.

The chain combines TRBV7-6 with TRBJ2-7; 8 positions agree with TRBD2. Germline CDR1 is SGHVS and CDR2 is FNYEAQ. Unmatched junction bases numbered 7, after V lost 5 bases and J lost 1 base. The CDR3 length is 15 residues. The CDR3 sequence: CASSPSGSQSYEQYF. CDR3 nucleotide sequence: TGTGCCAGCAGCCCCAGCGGGAGTCAGTCCTACGAGCAGTACTTC. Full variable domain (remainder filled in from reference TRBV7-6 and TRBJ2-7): GAGVSQSPRYKVTKRGQDVALRCDPISGHVSLYWYRQALGQGPEFLTYFNYEAQQDKSGLPNDRFSAERPEGSISTLTIQRTEQRDSAMYRCASSPSGSQSYEQYFGPGTRLTVT.

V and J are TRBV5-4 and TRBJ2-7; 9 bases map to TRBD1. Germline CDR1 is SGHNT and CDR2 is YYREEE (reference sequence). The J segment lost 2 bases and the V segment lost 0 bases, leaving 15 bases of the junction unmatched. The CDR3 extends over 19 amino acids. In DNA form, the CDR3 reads TGTGCCAGCAGCTTGGACTCCGGGACAGGGAAACACAACCCCTACGAGCAGTACTTC. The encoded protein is CASSLDSGTGKHNPYEQYF.

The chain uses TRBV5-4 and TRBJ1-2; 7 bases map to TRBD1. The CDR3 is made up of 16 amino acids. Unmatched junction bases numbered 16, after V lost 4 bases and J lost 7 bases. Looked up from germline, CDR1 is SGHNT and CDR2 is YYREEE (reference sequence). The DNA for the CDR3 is TGTGCCAGCAGCCTGGGGGGGACAGTTTATGTGCGTGGCTACACCTTC. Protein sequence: CASSLGGTVYVRGYTF.

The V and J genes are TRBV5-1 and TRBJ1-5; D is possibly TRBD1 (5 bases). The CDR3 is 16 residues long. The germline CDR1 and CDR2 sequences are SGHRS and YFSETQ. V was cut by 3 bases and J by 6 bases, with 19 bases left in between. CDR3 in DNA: TGCGCCAGCAGCTCCGAACCCGGGGGGGTTGGTCAGCCCCAGCATTTT. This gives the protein CASSSEPGGVGQPQHF.

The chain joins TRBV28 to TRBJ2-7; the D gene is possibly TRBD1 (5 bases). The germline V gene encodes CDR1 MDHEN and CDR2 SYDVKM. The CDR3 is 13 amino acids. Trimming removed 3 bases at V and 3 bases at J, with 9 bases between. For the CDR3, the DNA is TGTGCCAGCAGTTTTTCAGGGATCTACGAGCAGTACTTC. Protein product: CASSFSGIYEQYF.

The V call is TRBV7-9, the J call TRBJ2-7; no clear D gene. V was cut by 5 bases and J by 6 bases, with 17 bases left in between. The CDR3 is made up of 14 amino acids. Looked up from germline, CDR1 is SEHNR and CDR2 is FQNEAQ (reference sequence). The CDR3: CASSLERSAFEQYF. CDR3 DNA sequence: TGTGCCAGCAGCCTTGAGAGATCCGCTTTCGAGCAGTACTTC.

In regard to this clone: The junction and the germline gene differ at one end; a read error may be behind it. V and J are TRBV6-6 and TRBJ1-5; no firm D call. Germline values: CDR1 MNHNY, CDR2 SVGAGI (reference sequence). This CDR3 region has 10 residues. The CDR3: CASRPQGEYF. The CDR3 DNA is TGTGCCAGCAGGCCCCAAGGAGAGTATTTT.

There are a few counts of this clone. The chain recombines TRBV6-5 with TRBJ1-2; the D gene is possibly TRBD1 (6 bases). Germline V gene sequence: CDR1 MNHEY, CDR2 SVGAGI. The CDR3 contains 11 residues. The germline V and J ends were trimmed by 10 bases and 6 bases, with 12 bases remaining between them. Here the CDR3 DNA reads TGTGCCATACGGACAGCACATGGCTACACCTTC. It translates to CAIRTAHGYTF.

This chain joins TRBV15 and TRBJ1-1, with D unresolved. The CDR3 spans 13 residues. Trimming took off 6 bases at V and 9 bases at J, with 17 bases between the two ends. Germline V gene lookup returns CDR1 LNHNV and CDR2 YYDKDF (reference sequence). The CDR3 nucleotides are TGTGCCACCAGAGGAGGATTGGCGGGGAAAGCTTTCTTT. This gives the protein CATRGGLAGKAFF.

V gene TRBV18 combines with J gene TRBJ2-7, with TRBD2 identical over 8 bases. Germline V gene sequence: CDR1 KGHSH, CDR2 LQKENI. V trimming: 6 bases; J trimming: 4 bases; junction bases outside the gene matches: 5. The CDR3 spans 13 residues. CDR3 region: CASSGTRGYEQYF. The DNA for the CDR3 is TGTGCCAGCTCGGGGACTAGAGGTTACGAGCAGTACTTC.